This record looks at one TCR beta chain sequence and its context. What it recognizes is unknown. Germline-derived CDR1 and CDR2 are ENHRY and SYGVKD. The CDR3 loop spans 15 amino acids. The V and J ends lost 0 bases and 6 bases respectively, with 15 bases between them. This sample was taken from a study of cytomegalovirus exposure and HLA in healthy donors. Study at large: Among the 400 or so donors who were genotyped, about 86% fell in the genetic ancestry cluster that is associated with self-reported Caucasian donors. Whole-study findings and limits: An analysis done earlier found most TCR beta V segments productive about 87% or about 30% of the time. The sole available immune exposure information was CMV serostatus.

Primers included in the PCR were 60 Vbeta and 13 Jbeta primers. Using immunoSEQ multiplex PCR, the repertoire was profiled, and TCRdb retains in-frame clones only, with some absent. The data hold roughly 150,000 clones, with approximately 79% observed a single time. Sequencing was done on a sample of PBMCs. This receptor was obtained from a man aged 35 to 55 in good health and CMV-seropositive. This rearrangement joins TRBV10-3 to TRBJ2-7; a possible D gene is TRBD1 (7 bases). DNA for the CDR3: TGTGCCATCAGTGAGTCGCACAGGGGAGGCGGCGAGCAGTACTTC. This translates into CAISESHRGGGEQYF.